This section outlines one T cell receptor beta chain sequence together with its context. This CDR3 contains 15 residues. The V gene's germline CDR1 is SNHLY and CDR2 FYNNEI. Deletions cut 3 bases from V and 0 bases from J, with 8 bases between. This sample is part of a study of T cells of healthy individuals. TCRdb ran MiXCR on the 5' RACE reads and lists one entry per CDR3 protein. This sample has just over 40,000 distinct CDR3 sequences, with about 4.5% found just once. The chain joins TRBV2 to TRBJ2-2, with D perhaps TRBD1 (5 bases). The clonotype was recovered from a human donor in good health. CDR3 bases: TGTGCCAGCAGTGAGAGGACATCGAACACCGGGGAGCTGTTTTTT. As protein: CASSERTSNTGELFF.